The next 25 T cell receptor beta chains were all read from a single sample in a study of blood T cell repertoires in COVID-19. Here immunoSEQ multiplex PCR was the method, and the copy in TCRdb shows in-frame clones only, minus some. The repertoire holds hundreds of thousands of clones, with 89% as singletons. Sequencing was performed on peripheral blood. These receptors came from a woman in her 30s with COVID-19, enrolled during active disease.

V is TRBV4-3 and J is TRBJ1-2; 8 bases agree with TRBD1. CDR3 length equals 15 residues. V shed 1 base, J shed 4 bases, and the junction held 5 bases outside the gene matches. The germline gives CDR1 LGHNA, CDR2 YSLEER. Written as DNA, the CDR3 is TGCGCCAGCAGCCAAGCTCGTACAGGGGGCTATGGCTACACCTTC. Protein product: CASSQARTGGYGYTF.

This rearrangement joins TRBV2 to TRBJ2-1, with 9 bases identical to TRBD1. The V gene end was trimmed by 4 bases and the J gene end by 4 bases; junction bases not matched to a gene: 5. Looked up from germline, CDR1 is SNHLY and CDR2 is FYNNEI. The CDR3 totals 15 residues. The CDR3 loop is CASSVLGQGYNEQFF. The CDR3 nucleotides read TGTGCCAGCAGTGTTTTGGGACAGGGATACAATGAGCAGTTCTTC.

This clone was seen only once. J is TRBJ2-1 and V is TRBV6-1; TRBD2 might be the D (6 bases). V was trimmed by 3 bases and J by 2 bases, leaving 14 bases between them. The CDR3 runs to 16 residues. Germline V CDR1 and CDR2: MNHNS, SASEGT. DNA of the CDR3: TGTGCCAGCAGTGACCCAGCGACTAGGCCCTACAATGAGCAGTTCTTC. Its protein product is CASSDPATRPYNEQFF.

This clone was seen only a few times. The J gene is TRBJ1-1, the V gene TRBV19; D is undetermined. CDR3 size: 13 residues. CDR1 LNHDA and CDR2 SQIVND come from the germline V gene (reference sequence). Trimming took 8 bases from V and 1 from J, leaving 11 bases between them. The CDR3 region is CASRSGGNTEAFF. CDR3 coding DNA: TGTGCCAGTCGGAGTGGCGGGAACACTGAAGCTTTCTTT.

The chain has TRBV5-1 and TRBJ2-1; D unresolved. Germline CDR1 reads SGHRS; CDR2 reads YFSETQ. The V and J ends lost 0 bases and 3 bases respectively, with 4 bases between them. This CDR3 contains 13 residues. The CDR3 loop reads CASSLGGYNEQFF. The CDR3 nucleotides read TGCGCCAGCAGCTTGGGAGGCTACAATGAGCAGTTCTTC.

The chain employs TRBV28 and TRBJ1-4, with D perhaps TRBD1 (5 bases). The CDR3 runs 15 residues. Germline V CDR1 and CDR2: MDHEN, SYDVKM. Trimming pared 9 bases from V and 3 bases from J, leaving 17 bases between. The CDR3 reads CASKKLSGANEKLFF. The CDR3, as DNA: TGTGCCAGTAAAAAGCTTTCGGGGGCTAATGAAAAACTGTTTTTT. Drawing the rest from reference TRBV28 and TRBJ1-4, the complete variable domain is DVKVTQSSRYLVKRTGEKVFLECVQDMDHENMFWYRQDPGLGLRLIYFSYDVKMKEKGDIPEGYSVSREKKERFSLILESASTNQTSMYLCASKKLSGANEKLFFGSGTQLSVL.

The rearrangement links TRBV5-4 to TRBJ2-1, with 8 bases identical to TRBD2. V was pared by 4 bases and J by 4 bases, with 13 bases of the junction left unmatched. Germline-derived CDR1 and CDR2 are SGHNT and YYREEE (reference sequence). The CDR3 covers 17 residues. The CDR3 DNA follows: TGTGCCAGCAGCCCAGCCCGGGGGGGGGCCACTTACAATGAGCAGTTCTTC. This translates into CASSPARGGATYNEQFF.

CDR3 nucleotide sequence: TGTGCCAGTAACCGGGACAGTGGGACAGATACGCAGTATTTT. This encodes CASNRDSGTDTQYF. The chain couples TRBV19 to TRBJ2-3, with 7 nucleotides matching TRBD1. There are 14 residues in the CDR3. In germline, CDR1 is LNHDA, CDR2 SQIVND (reference sequence). The J segment lost 3 bases and the V segment lost 7 bases, leaving 7 bases of the junction unmatched. The full variable domain, with the rest looked up from reference TRBV19 and TRBJ2-3, is DGGITQSPKYLFRKEGQNVTLSCEQNLNHDAMYWYRQDPGQGLRLIYYSQIVNDFQKGDIAEGYSVSREKKESFPLTVTSAQKNPTAFYLCASNRDSGTDTQYFGPGTRLTVL.

J is TRBJ1-4 and V is TRBV2; no reliable D call. Trimming left V 3 bases short and J 7 bases short, with 12 bases between. CDR3 length: 14 residues. Per germline, CDR1 SNHLY and CDR2 FYNNEI. CDR3 region: CASSETRSGEKLFF. Here the CDR3 DNA reads TGTGCCAGCAGTGAGACACGGTCTGGTGAAAAACTGTTTTTT.

The CDR3 bases are TGTGCCAGCAGTGAAGGACTAGCGGGGGACTCCTACGAGCAGTACTTC. It encodes CASSEGLAGDSYEQYF. V and J are TRBV27 and TRBJ2-7, with 13 bases fitting TRBD2. The germline CDR1 and CDR2 sequences are MNHEY and SMNVEV (reference sequence). V dropped 5 bases and J dropped 0; count of bases not matched to a gene: 4. This CDR3 has 16 amino acids.

V is TRBV2 and J is TRBJ1-4; D is unclear. The germline gives CDR1 SNHLY, CDR2 FYNNEI. Trimming removed 6 bases from V and 6 bases from J, with 14 bases in between. This CDR3 region has 14 residues. CDR3: CASSARRRDEKLFF. The DNA for the CDR3 is TGTGCCAGCAGCGCCAGAAGGAGGGATGAAAAACTGTTTTTT.

V gene TRBV6-5 combines with J gene TRBJ2-1, with 11 bases fitting TRBD2. The CDR3 is 16 residues long. CDR1 MNHEY and CDR2 SVGAGI come from the germline V gene. Unmatched junction bases numbered 6, after V lost 2 bases and J lost 6 bases. CDR3 amino acids: CASSYVAGGPINEQFF. CDR3 coding DNA: TGTGCCAGCAGTTACGTAGCGGGGGGGCCGATCAATGAGCAGTTCTTC.

The chain carries TRBV5-4 and TRBJ2-5; 10 nucleotides agree with TRBD2. The ends lost 1 base at V and 4 bases at J; junction bases unmatched: 1. Germline CDR1 SGHNT, CDR2 YYREEE (reference sequence). This CDR3 spans 14 amino acids. In nucleotides, the CDR3 is TGTGCCAGCAGCTTGACTAGCGGGGCAGAGACCCAGTACTTC. Its translation is CASSLTSGAETQYF.

V is TRBV23-1 and J is TRBJ1-2; a weak D match, TRBD1 (5 bases). TRBV23-1 is placed among ORFs of uncertain function. This CDR3 comprises 16 residues. V shed 1 base and J shed 2 bases, with 14 bases lying between them. The CDR3 DNA is TGCGCCAGCAGTCAATATGGAGGGGAGAAGAACTATGGCTACACCTTC. Translated, it gives CASSQYGGEKNYGYTF.

This clone was counted once. The chain joins TRBV11-2 to TRBJ1-4, with 8 nucleotides matching TRBD1. This CDR3 contains 14 residues. The J segment lost 10 bases and the V segment lost 5 bases, leaving 9 bases of the junction unmatched. CDR1 SGHAT and CDR2 FQNNGV come from the germline V gene. The CDR3 DNA is TGTGCCAGCAGCCTGACAGGGGATAGCGGAAAACTGTTTTTT. As protein: CASSLTGDSGKLFF.

The chain has TRBV4-3 and TRBJ1-4; D is uncertain. The CDR3 spans 16 residues. Germline CDR1 and CDR2: LGHNA and YSLEER. Trimming took off 0 bases at V and 3 bases at J, with 11 bases between the two ends. CDR3 residues: CASSQDGIRANEKLFF. The CDR3 DNA follows: TGCGCCAGCAGCCAAGACGGGATAAGAGCTAATGAAAAACTGTTTTTT.

The chain joins TRBV6-5 to TRBJ1-5, with 9 bases aligning to TRBD1. The J call may be mistaken, given a closer DNA end match to TRBJ2-3. The germline gives CDR1 MNHEY, CDR2 SVGAGI. The CDR3 runs 15 residues. The CDR3 DNA reads TGTGCCAGCAGGGGATTACAGGGGGCTTTGCAGCCCCAGTATTTT. It yields the protein CASRGLQGALQPQYF.

This sequence joins TRBV5-4 and TRBJ1-1, with TRBD1 matching over 10 bases. CDR1 and CDR2 (germline): SGHNT, YYREEE (reference sequence). The V segment lost 3 bases and the J segment 7 bases; nucleotides outside the gene matches: 9. The CDR3 length is 15 residues. The CDR3 region has the DNA TGTGCCAGCAGCTGGGGAGTGGGACAGGGGAGTGAAGCTTTCTTT. This sequence encodes CASSWGVGQGSEAFF.

The rearrangement uses TRBV24-1 and TRBJ2-1; 14 bases map to TRBD2. The junction had 3 bases not matched to a gene; V was cut back by 2 bases and J by 4 bases. The CDR3 covers 17 residues. CDR1 KGHDR and CDR2 SFDVKD come from the germline V gene. The CDR3 region is CATSDWTSGRTYNEQFF. CDR3 DNA sequence: TGTGCCACCAGTGATTGGACTAGCGGGAGGACGTACAATGAGCAGTTCTTC.

The gene calls are TRBV6-2 or TRBV6-3 and TRBJ2-4; 7 bases match TRBD1. After removal of 5 bases from V and 10 bases from J, the junction contained 8 bases not matched to a gene. Looked up from germline, CDR1 is MNHEY and CDR2 is SVGEGT. The CDR3 length is 13 residues. The CDR3 coding sequence is TGTGCCAGCAGTCCCACAGGGGCCAGTATTCAGTACTTC. Amino acids: CASSPTGASIQYF.

The chain joins TRBV6-5 to TRBJ2-2; 9 bases map to TRBD2. J lost 7 bases, V lost 4 bases, and 7 bases had no gene match. CDR3 size: 15 residues. Germline CDR1 is MNHEY and CDR2 is SVGAGI. The CDR3 DNA follows: TGTGCCAGCAGTTTCGCGGGGGGGCTTGACGGGGAGCTGTTTTTT. Residues: CASSFAGGLDGELFF.

V usage is TRBV27 and J usage is TRBJ2-7; TRBD1 might be the D (5 bases). This CDR3 has 14 residues. Germline CDR1 MNHEY, CDR2 SMNVEV (reference sequence). V was cut by 5 bases and J by 2 bases, with 13 bases left in between. The CDR3 DNA reads TGTGCCAGCAGTCCGAGTAGGGGTCCCTACGAGCAGTACGTC. It is translated as CASSPSRGPYEQYV.

The rearrangement links TRBV13 to TRBJ2-2; D is unclear. Germline CDR1 and CDR2: PRHDT and FYEKMQ (reference sequence). This CDR3 region has 15 residues. V lost 2 bases to trimming and J lost 6 bases, with 13 bases between them. CDR3 loop: CASSLYGGASGELFF. The CDR3 DNA reads as TGTGCCAGCAGCTTATATGGCGGAGCTTCCGGGGAGCTGTTTTTT.

This clone was counted a single time. This chain joins TRBV5-1 and TRBJ2-7; 8 positions match TRBD1. The junction had 13 bases not matched to a gene; V was cut back by 5 bases and J by 3 bases. Germline lookup yields CDR1 SGHRS and CDR2 YFSETQ. The CDR3 contains 16 residues. The CDR3 nucleotides are TGCGCCAGCAGGGGTCTAGGGACAGGCGGGGACTACGAGCAGTACTTC. The encoded protein is CASRGLGTGGDYEQYF.

The genes are TRBV24-1 and TRBJ1-4; D perhaps matches TRBD1 (5 bases). Trimming removed 1 base from V and 7 bases from J, with 12 bases in between. The CDR3 is 15 residues long. The germline gives CDR1 KGHDR, CDR2 SFDVKD. CDR3 sequence (DNA): TGTGCCACCAGTGATTTAGGCCAGGGTGGTGAAAAACTGTTTTTT. It codes for CATSDLGQGGEKLFF.